One and the same sample provided the 9 T cell receptor beta chains below, sequenced in a study of HIV-infected patients and healthy controls. TCRdb re-called the 5' RACE reads through MiXCR, storing one row per CDR3 protein. The table shows more than 15,000 distinct CDR3 sequences, with around a fifth occurring only once. Input material: CD8+ T cells from blood. All receptors derive from a human donor in good health.

This clonotype was observed at least ten times. The chain combines TRBV4-1 with TRBJ2-1; TRBD2 agrees at 12 bases. The CDR3 has 17 amino acids. V lost 4 bases and J lost 2; bases outside the gene matches: 6. Germline V CDR1 and CDR2: MGHRA, YSYEKL. The CDR3 DNA reads TGCGCCAGCAGCCGCCGGACTAGCGGGGAAACCTACAATGAGCAGTTCTTC. This sequence encodes CASSRRTSGETYNEQFF.

The chain's CDR3 is CASSLRQLAGAPDTQYF. The CDR3 nucleotides are TGTGCCAGCAGTTTAAGACAACTAGCGGGAGCCCCAGATACGCAGTATTTT. The rearrangement links TRBV27 to TRBJ2-3, with 11 positions matching TRBD2. CDR3 size: 17 residues. The germline V gene encodes CDR1 MNHEY and CDR2 SMNVEV (reference sequence). V was clipped by 2 bases and J by 4 bases; unmatched bases: 8.

This sequence joins TRBV24-1 and TRBJ2-2; possibly TRBD2 for D (6 bases). Germline CDR1 and CDR2: KGHDR and SFDVKD. V gave up 5 bases and J gave up 3 bases, with 9 bases separating them. The CDR3 is made up of 14 amino acids. In nucleotides, the CDR3 is TGTGCCACCAGTGGCTCTAGCGACACCGGGGAGCTGTTTTTT. Translating gives CATSGSSDTGELFF.

By share of the sample, this clonotype is medium-sized. This chain connects TRBV29-1 to TRBJ2-7; 7 nucleotides line up with TRBD1. Germline CDR1 SQVTM, CDR2 ANQGSEA. The CDR3 spans 14 residues. V lost 6 bases to trimming and J lost 2 bases; unmatched junction nucleotides: 10. The CDR3 loop is CSVITGDHAYEQYF. For the CDR3, the DNA is TGCAGCGTCATTACAGGGGATCACGCCTACGAGCAGTACTTC.

This clonotype was recorded many times. This rearrangement joins TRBV6-5 to TRBJ1-2, with D possibly TRBD1 on 6 matching bases. Germline loops: CDR1 MNHEY, CDR2 SVGAGI. The CDR3 has 14 amino acids. The V and J ends lost 7 bases and 4 bases respectively, with 16 bases between them. The CDR3 spells CASTPRGWVYGYTF. The DNA of the CDR3 is TGTGCCAGCACCCCCAGGGGATGGGTCTATGGCTACACCTTC.

This clonotype came up a few times. An end of the junction does not agree with germline; a read error may underlie this. V and J are TRBV7-7 and TRBJ2-1; TRBD2 matches at 11 bases. There are 18 residues in the CDR3. Germline CDR1 reads SSHAT; CDR2 reads FNYEAQ (reference sequence). CDR3 loop: CASSLATSGSRSYNEQFF. CDR3 DNA: TGTGCTAGCAGCTTAGCTACTAGCGGGAGTCGCTCCTACAATGAGCAGTTCTTC.

This clonotype was seen repeatedly, ten times or more. This chain uses TRBV12-3 or TRBV12-4 with TRBJ2-1; 15 bases map to TRBD2. This CDR3 contains 15 residues. Trimming at V came to 5 bases and at J to 15 bases, leaving 11 bases not matched to a gene. This CDR3 is CASSPGTSGGRWPFF. The CDR3 nucleotides read TGTGCCAGCAGTCCCGGGACTAGCGGGGGGAGGTGGCCGTTCTTC.

V is TRBV7-9 and J is TRBJ2-3; D is possibly TRBD1 or TRBD2 (5 bases each). Germline values: CDR1 SEHNR, CDR2 FQNEAQ (reference sequence). The CDR3 runs to 16 residues. With 5 bases removed from V and 3 bases from J, the gap between germline ends came to 18 bases. The CDR3, as DNA: TGTGCCAGCAGCACGGGGCAGTACTATCAGACAGATACGCAGTATTTT. Residues: CASSTGQYYQTDTQYF. The full variable domain, rest sourced from reference TRBV7-9 and TRBJ2-3, is DTGVSQNPRHKITKRGQNVTFRCDPISEHNRLYWYRQTLGQGPEFLTYFQNEAQLEKSRLLSDRFSAERPKGSFSTLEIQRTEQGDSAMYLCASSTGQYYQTDTQYFGPGTRLTVL.

This clonotype came up a few times. The V and J genes are TRBV7-8 and TRBJ1-6, with D tentatively TRBD1 (5 bases). This CDR3 is 14 amino acids long. Germline CDR1 and CDR2: SGHVS and FQNEAQ. V was pared by 0 bases and J by 8 bases, with 8 bases between. CDR3 sequence (DNA): TGTGCCAGCAGCTTAGCGATCAGGGATTCACCCCTCCACTTT. Amino acid sequence: CASSLAIRDSPLHF.